The rows below give T cell receptor beta chains drawn from one sample of a study of beta chain features in type 1 diabetes. The method was immunoSEQ multiplex PCR; TCRdb's version includes in-frame clones alone and lacks a portion of them. This table holds roughly 150,000 clones, roughly 65% found once. The specimen was naive CD4+ T cells from blood. All receptors come from a young man with type 1 diabetes. The CDR3 runs from the conserved cysteine through the conserved F or W. Fields, in order: J gene, V gene, CDR3 protein.

>TRBJ2-2|TRBV15
CATSRDGDRATGELFF
>TRBJ1-4|TRBV4-1
CASSQDPRDRGEKLFF
>TRBJ2-7|TRBV20-1
CSAPRAYEQYF
>TRBJ2-1|TRBV29-1
CSGGLYNEQFF
>TRBJ2-6|TRBV11-2
CASSLVVSGANVLTF
>TRBJ1-6|TRBV4-3
CASSPQGQSSPLHF
>TRBJ1-1|TRBV7-9
CASSLGRMNTEAFF
>TRBJ2-3|TRBV9
CASSVSTDTQYF
>TRBJ1-6|TRBV18
CASSPPAGGNSPLHF
>TRBJ2-4|TRBV7-2
CASSFEGYIQYF
>TRBJ1-2|TRBV1
CTSSQPARDRGNGYTF
>TRBJ2-7|TRBV13
CASSLRGNYEQYF
>TRBJ2-6|TRBV9
CASSSAGTGANVLTF
>TRBJ2-2|TRBV28
CASTQGNRNGELFF
>TRBJ2-3|TRBV5-1
CASSLGTVLTDTQYF
>TRBJ2-4|TRBV7-2
CASRTGIGVDIQYF
>TRBJ1-2|TRBV5-6
CASSLTGTNNYGYTF
>TRBJ1-2|TRBV29-1
CSVAGPYGYTF
>TRBJ2-3|TRBV5-1
CASSSPGLGADTQYF
>TRBJ2-6|TRBV5-6
CASSSGTGVAGANVLTF
>TRBJ1-1|TRBV20-1
CSARDTEAFF
>TRBJ1-4|TRBV5-1
CASSERTANEKLFF
>TRBJ2-7|TRBV4-3
CASSQDRQSYEQYF
>TRBJ1-1|TRBV30
CAWSPITGYSEAFF
>TRBJ2-1|TRBV23-1
CASSQSRQGRTYNEQFF
>TRBJ2-1|TRBV29-1
CSVSKTSGGHRDEQFF
>TRBJ2-5|TRBV9
CASSAWDREQETQYF
>TRBJ2-7|TRBV2
CASTTQGVLYEQYF
>TRBJ2-3|TRBV5-1
CASSSEDRASRYF
>TRBJ2-7|TRBV7-8
CASSLLSPLGRSSYEQYF
>TRBJ2-5|TRBV30
CAWKGGGETQYF
>TRBJ2-3|TRBV7-2
CASSWVAARTDTQYF
>TRBJ2-3|TRBV28
CASSLSGGTQYF
>TRBJ1-2|TRBV2
CASTENYGYTF
>TRBJ1-4|TRBV29-1
CSVEDEGSGNEKLFF
>TRBJ2-5|TRBV25-1
CASSGERGKETQYF
>TRBJ2-2|TRBV29-1
CSVGVLSENTGELFF
>TRBJ1-4|TRBV4-3
CASSQDHRSNEKLFF
>TRBJ2-3|TRBV19
CASKWGPNTDTQYF
>TRBJ2-5|TRBV7-9
CASSHDRGLWETQYF
>TRBJ2-1|TRBV9
CASSVLSGDNEQFF
>TRBJ1-6|TRBV2
CASSEWDRGNSPLHF
>TRBJ2-3|TRBV5-1
CASSLGLAESTDTQYF